The source of this T cell receptor beta chain is a study of T cells in Graves' hyperthyroidism and ophthalmopathy. Study-wide findings and caveats: A 13 V-J signature model discriminated ophthalmopathy versus stable hyperthyroidism.

The CDR3 is 15 amino acids. Germline CDR1 and CDR2: SGHAT and FQNNGV. V shed 1 base and J shed 3 bases, with 13 bases lying between them. Authors of the study amplified TCR beta CDR3 regions from RNA transcripts. The HTBI primer set served for first-round RT-PCR of the TCR CDR3. TCRdb used MiXCR to reprocess the multiplex PCR reads, holding one entry per CDR3 protein. The sample has some 460,000 distinct CDR3 sequences, 15% to 18% seen once. This clonotype was found many times. The target antigen is unknown. The sequenced material came from blood. The V gene is TRBV11-2, the J gene TRBJ2-7; D may be TRBD2 (5 bases). The origin of this receptor is a woman aged 18-35 years with Graves' hyperthyroidism. The CDR3 reads CASSLGTGLNYEQYF. DNA of the CDR3: TGTGCCAGCAGCTTAGGGACCGGACTGAACTACGAGCAGTACTTC.